This TCR beta chain was captured in a study of radiotherapy plus CTLA-4 blockade in lung cancer. Sequenced by immunoSEQ multiplex PCR; TCRdb stores in-frame clones only, minus some. The table has tens of thousands of clones, 80% to 90% seen once. The CDR3 is 13 residues long. The V gene's germline CDR1 is SGHRS and CDR2 YFSETQ. With V trimmed by 9 bases and J by 2 bases, 5 bases remained unmatched. Sequences were derived from peripheral blood, sampled from a patient treated with radiotherapy plus ipilimumab. The V and J genes are TRBV5-1 and TRBJ2-3; TRBD1 agrees at 8 bases. This clonotype was obtained from a human donor with non-small cell lung cancer whose response to radiotherapy plus ipilimumab could not be evaluated. The CDR3 reads CATRQGPTDTQYF. Here the CDR3 DNA reads TGCGCCACCCGACAGGGGCCCACAGATACGCAGTATTTT. The variable domain in full, with the rest retrieved from reference TRBV5-1 and TRBJ2-3, is KAGVTQTPRYLIKTRGQQVTLSCSPISGHRSVSWYQQTPGQGLQFLFEYFSETQRNKGNFPGRFSGRQFSNSRSEMNVSTLELGDSALYLCATRQGPTDTQYFGPGTRLTVL.